The clone carrying this T cell receptor beta chain occurred many times. The CDR3 is made up of 17 amino acids. V shed 0 bases and J shed 0 bases, with 13 bases lying between them. Germline V gene sequence: CDR1 MNHEY, CDR2 SVGAGI. The data originate from a study of T-cell reconstitution after alpha-beta-depleted transplantation in children. TCRbeta library construction was performed incorporating unique molecular identifiers. Using its own MiXCR run on the PCR reads, TCRdb lists one record per CDR3 protein. The sample yields some 200,000 distinct CDR3 sequences, about 14% seen once. This receptor was taken from a human donor who donated a stem cell graft to a child with acute lymphoblastic leukemia. The rearrangement links TRBV6-5 to TRBJ2-3; D is uncertain. The sequenced sample was PBMCs from the stem cell graft donor, obtained from the stem cell graft. CDR3 residues: CASSYSLNRESTDTQYF. CDR3 sequence (DNA): TGTGCCAGCAGTTACTCTTTGAACCGTGAAAGCACAGATACGCAGTATTTT.